One and the same sample provided the 28 T cell receptor beta chains below, sequenced in a study of T cells in Graves' hyperthyroidism and ophthalmopathy. RNA transcripts yielded amplified TCR beta CDR3 regions. With the HTBI primer set, the TCR CDR3 went through a first round of RT-PCR. Via MiXCR, TCRdb re-called the multiplex PCR reads, giving one row per CDR3 protein. The sample lists some 560,000 distinct CDR3 sequences, 13% to 15% occurring once. The sample was blood. The receptors stem from a woman in her forties with Graves' hyperthyroidism.

This clonotype was counted ten times or more. V usage is TRBV7-9 and J usage is TRBJ2-7; 7 bases map to TRBD2. The ends lost 7 bases at V and 4 bases at J; junction bases unmatched: 7. The CDR3 totals 13 residues. CDR1 is SEHNR and CDR2 is FQNEAQ in the germline V gene (reference sequence). CDR3 nucleotides: TGTGCCAGCACTGGGGAGGGAGGATACGAGCAGTACTTC. It specifies CASTGEGGYEQYF.

This clonotype was detected many times. This chain uses TRBV29-1 with TRBJ2-3; 9 nucleotides match TRBD2. The CDR3 totals 15 residues. CDR1 and CDR2 from the germline V gene are SQVTM and ANQGSEA. V was pared by 5 bases and J by 2 bases, with 8 bases of the junction left unmatched. CDR3: CSVRGAGGDTDTQYF. The CDR3 DNA is TGCAGCGTTCGGGGTGCGGGGGGGGACACAGATACGCAGTATTTT.

This clonotype was counted ten times or more. The rearrangement joins TRBV20-1 to TRBJ2-1; 7 nucleotides agree with TRBD2. In germline, CDR1 is DFQATT, CDR2 SNEGSKA (reference sequence). The CDR3 contains 14 residues. The chain's CDR3 is CGGVGTTNYNEQFF. The CDR3 nucleotides are TGCGGTGGGGTCGGGACTACTAACTACAATGAGCAGTTCTTC.

The chain has TRBV19 and TRBJ2-3; 7 positions agree with TRBD1. The CDR3 sequence is 19 residues long. The germline gives CDR1 LNHDA, CDR2 SQIVND (reference sequence). V lost 5 bases to trimming and J lost 8 bases; unmatched junction nucleotides: 25. The CDR3: CASSLPGQLFSKLSPTQYF. CDR3 DNA: TGTGCCAGTAGTCTCCCGGGACAGCTATTCTCGAAGTTATCACCTACGCAGTATTTT.

Many counts were recorded for this clonotype. J is TRBJ1-2 and V is TRBV18, with 7 bases lining up with TRBD1. J lost 0 bases, V lost 3 bases, and 1 base had no gene match. CDR1 is KGHSH, CDR2 LQKENI, per germline. The CDR3 has 14 residues. CDR3 DNA sequence: TGTGCCAGCTCACCTGGGACAGCTAACTATGGCTACACCTTC. This codes for CASSPGTANYGYTF. The complete variable domain, with remaining parts taken from reference TRBV18 and TRBJ1-2, reads NAGVMQNPRHLVRRRGQEARLRCSPMKGHSHVYWYRQLPEEGLKFMVYLQKENIIDESGMPKERFSAEFPKEGPSILRIQQVVRGDSAAYFCASSPGTANYGYTFGSGTRLTVV.

A remark on this clonotype: Given a much more abundant clone one base away, this may be a read error. The V call is TRBV27, the J call TRBJ1-2; D is possibly TRBD1 (6 bases). This CDR3 comprises 14 residues. V was clipped by 2 bases and J by 7 bases, with 14 bases between them. Looked up from germline, CDR1 is MNHEY and CDR2 is SMNVEV (reference sequence). The CDR3 reads CASSLRGGVGGYTF. The DNA for the CDR3 is TGTGCCAGCAGTTTAAGGGGGGGCGTTGGTGGCTACACCTTC.

This clonotype was detected only a few times. This chain links TRBV25-1 with TRBJ2-2, with 7 bases lining up with TRBD1. This CDR3 contains 16 residues. V shed 2 bases, J shed 3 bases, and the junction held 6 bases outside the gene matches. Germline values: CDR1 MGHDK, CDR2 SYGVNS. The CDR3 region has the DNA TGTGCCAGCAGTGAAGAGACAGGGAAGGACACCGGGGAGCTGTTTTTT. It specifies CASSEETGKDTGELFF. Complete variable domain (other parts from reference TRBV25-1 and TRBJ2-2): EADIYQTPRYLVIGTGKKITLECSQTMGHDKMYWYQQDPGMELHLIHYSYGVNSTEKGDLSSESTVSRIRTEHFPLTLESARPSHTSQYLCASSEETGKDTGELFFGEGSRLTVL.

This clonotype has only a few counts. The CDR3 here is CASGTGTELTEAFF. The CDR3 nucleotides are TGCGCCAGCGGAACCGGGACAGAACTCACTGAAGCTTTCTTT. J is TRBJ1-1 and V is TRBV5-1; 7 bases match TRBD1. The germline CDR1 and CDR2 sequences are SGHRS and YFSETQ. V lost 7 bases and J lost 4; bases outside the gene matches: 10. CDR3 size: 14 residues.

This clonotype was counted many times. This sequence joins TRBV20-1 and TRBJ2-1, with 13 bases lining up with TRBD2. Unmatched junction bases numbered 6, after V lost 0 bases and J lost 10 bases. This CDR3 spans 15 amino acids. Germline-derived CDR1 and CDR2 are DFQATT and SNEGSKA (reference sequence). CDR3 nucleotides: TGCAGTGCTAGAGATGGGACTAGCGGGACGGGGGAGCAGTTCTTC. It translates to CSARDGTSGTGEQFF.

The sample holds many counts of this clonotype. This chain joins TRBV27 and TRBJ1-4; D is ambiguous. The V and J ends lost 6 bases and 0 bases respectively, with 11 bases between them. CDR3 length: 15 amino acids. The V gene's germline CDR1 is MNHEY and CDR2 SMNVEV (reference sequence). CDR3 in DNA: TGTGCCAGCAGCCCGGACGGTGCAACTAATGAAAAACTGTTTTTT. It codes for CASSPDGATNEKLFF.

The chain couples TRBV5-1 to TRBJ1-3; 8 bases align to TRBD1. The CDR3 consists of 16 residues. Germline V gene lookup returns CDR1 SGHRS and CDR2 YFSETQ. J gave up 0 bases and V 6 bases, and 8 bases lay outside the gene matches. In DNA, the CDR3 is TGCGCCAGCAATTGGACAGGGACATTCTCTGGAAACACCATATATTTT. Translation: CASNWTGTFSGNTIYF.

This sequence joins TRBV20-1 and TRBJ1-5; D not resolved. Germline-derived CDR1 and CDR2 are DFQATT and SNEGSKA (reference sequence). The CDR3 is 11 amino acids. The ends were cut back, 7 bases at V and 5 bases at J, with 9 bases in the middle. The CDR3 is CSEPNHQPQHF. The CDR3 bases are TGCAGTGAACCAAACCATCAGCCCCAGCATTTT.

At least ten counts were recorded for this clonotype. The CDR3 DNA reads as TGCGCCAGCAGCGTAACGCTCGGGTCTCACGAGCAGTACTTC. It translates to CASSVTLGSHEQYF. The chain employs TRBV5-1 and TRBJ2-7; D is uncertain. V was shortened by 4 bases and J by 5 bases, with 16 bases between the two germline ends. The CDR3 consists of 14 residues. Germline CDR1 is SGHRS and CDR2 is YFSETQ.

This clonotype was seen at least ten times. The chain combines TRBV2 with TRBJ2-1; no clear D. The V and J ends lost 6 bases and 5 bases respectively, with 5 bases between them. Germline-derived CDR1 and CDR2 are SNHLY and FYNNEI. This CDR3 comprises 11 residues. CDR3 loop: CASRQDNEQFF. Written as DNA, the CDR3 is TGTGCCAGCAGGCAGGACAATGAGCAGTTCTTC.

This chain uses TRBV6-5 with TRBJ1-2; TRBD1 matches 7 bases. Germline CDR1 reads MNHEY; CDR2 reads SVGAGI. This CDR3 comprises 13 residues. V dropped 0 bases and J dropped 5; count of bases not matched to a gene: 0. This chain's CDR3 is CASSYSRGYGYTF. DNA of the CDR3: TGTGCCAGCAGTTACTCCAGGGGGTATGGCTACACCTTC.

The table lists this clonotype with a few counts. This chain uses TRBV5-5 with TRBJ2-1; D not certain. This CDR3 has 14 amino acids. V was clipped by 2 bases and J by 0 bases, with 6 bases between them. Looked up from germline, CDR1 is SGHKS and CDR2 is YYEKEE (reference sequence). Here the CDR3 reads CASSFSPSYNEQFF. In nucleotides, the CDR3 is TGTGCCAGCAGCTTTAGTCCCTCCTACAATGAGCAGTTCTTC.

The sample holds many counts of this clonotype. This chain connects TRBV10-2 to TRBJ1-2; a possible D gene is TRBD1 (6 bases). Trimming took 7 bases from V and 4 from J, leaving 16 bases between them. CDR3 length: 14 amino acids. Germline CDR1 and CDR2: WSHSY and SAAADI. This CDR3 reads CASNPQGKSYGYTF. Here the CDR3 DNA reads TGCGCCAGCAACCCACAGGGAAAGTCCTATGGCTACACCTTC.

This clonotype turned up a few times. V usage is TRBV6-9 and J usage is TRBJ2-2; 11 nucleotides align to TRBD2. The length of the CDR3 is 15 residues. The germline CDR1 and CDR2 sequences are MNHGY and SVAAGI. V dropped 8 bases and J dropped 3; count of bases not matched to a gene: 5. CDR3 in amino acids: CASSLGLADTGELFF. In nucleotides, the CDR3 is TGTGCCAGCTCACTGGGACTAGCGGACACCGGGGAGCTGTTTTTT.

The chain uses TRBV27 and TRBJ2-1, with D unresolved. The ends were cut back, 6 bases at V and 7 bases at J, with 10 bases in the middle. The CDR3 contains 12 residues. CDR1 is MNHEY, CDR2 SMNVEV, per germline (reference sequence). The CDR3 region is CASSTLENEQFF. DNA for the CDR3: TGTGCCAGCAGCACGCTCGAGAATGAGCAGTTCTTC.

With regard to this clonotype: The DNA is left out, because the CDR3 cannot be placed on it with certainty; the CDR3 is given as TCRdb lists it. This sequence joins TRBV6-1 and TRBJ2-2; TRBD2 was called by the table and not checked on the DNA. From germline, CDR1 is MNHNS and CDR2 SASEGT. The CDR3 spans 24 residues, counting both ends. The CDR3 spells CASSEGVVETYEQYFGPDTGELFF.

This clonotype was recorded at least ten times. The CDR3 DNA reads TGCGCCAGCAGCCCCGCGGTGGGGGATGCGCCTGGGGCCAACGTCCTGACTTTC. Its translation is CASSPAVGDAPGANVLTF. The chain couples TRBV5-1 to TRBJ2-6, with D possibly called TRBD1 or TRBD2 (5 bases each). Trimming cost V 4 bases and J 2 bases, with 19 bases left between them. This CDR3 has 18 amino acids. Germline V gene data show CDR1 as SGHRS and CDR2 as YFSETQ.

There are many counts of this clonotype. V usage is TRBV6-6 and J usage is TRBJ2-1; D not certain. Per germline, CDR1 MNHNY and CDR2 SVGAGI (reference sequence). The CDR3 extends over 14 amino acids. The V and J ends lost 1 base and 5 bases respectively, with 9 bases between them. The CDR3, as DNA: TGTGCCAGCAGTTACTACGTAGGGAACAATGAGCAGTTCTTC. Protein product: CASSYYVGNNEQFF.

This clonotype was observed a handful of times. V gene TRBV18 combines with J gene TRBJ1-2; D might be TRBD1 (6 bases). V dropped 3 bases and J dropped 4 bases, with 15 bases sitting between them. Germline CDR1 and CDR2: KGHSH and LQKENI. The CDR3 is 15 amino acids. The CDR3 region has the DNA TGTGCCAGCTCACCCGACAGGCTCATCGTCTATGGCTACACCTTC. Translation: CASSPDRLIVYGYTF.

The rearrangement joins TRBV30 to TRBJ2-7; 13 bases line up with TRBD2. Germline loops: CDR1 GTSNPN, CDR2 SVGIG (reference sequence). Trimming removed 4 bases from V and 3 bases from J; junction bases left unmatched: 3. The CDR3 contains 14 residues. CDR3 nucleotides: TGTGCCTGGACCCGGACTAGCGGGAGCTACGAGCAGTACTTC. Its translation: CAWTRTSGSYEQYF.

In this sample, this clonotype turned up many times. The rearrangement joins TRBV2 to TRBJ2-7; TRBD2 matches at 10 bases. CDR1 and CDR2 (germline): SNHLY, FYNNEI. The CDR3 extends over 14 amino acids. V shed 7 bases, J shed 3 bases, and the junction held 6 bases outside the gene matches. The CDR3 protein is CASNPTSGDYEQYF. CDR3 sequence (DNA): TGTGCCAGCAACCCCACTAGCGGGGACTACGAGCAGTACTTC.

This clonotype occurred a few times. The genes are TRBV10-2 and TRBJ2-3; tentative D call: TRBD2 (6 bases). In germline, CDR1 is WSHSY, CDR2 SAAADI. The length of the CDR3 is 15 residues. Trimming took off 1 base at V and 6 bases at J, with 14 bases between the two ends. The CDR3 loop is CASSEFSGPEDTQYF. Written as DNA, the CDR3 is TGCGCCAGCAGTGAGTTTAGCGGTCCGGAGGATACGCAGTATTTT.

V gene TRBV19 combines with J gene TRBJ2-1, with D possibly matching TRBD2 (5 bases). V was pared by 0 bases and J by 0 bases, with 12 bases between. The V gene's germline CDR1 is LNHDA and CDR2 SQIVND (reference sequence). The CDR3 consists of 17 residues. The CDR3 region is CASSIEKRLSSYNEQFF. In DNA form, the CDR3 reads TGTGCCAGTAGTATAGAAAAGAGACTAAGCTCCTACAATGAGCAGTTCTTC.

This clonotype was seen ten or more times. This chain joins TRBV27 and TRBJ1-5; no clear D. This CDR3 has 15 amino acids. The germline V gene has CDR1 MNHEY and CDR2 SMNVEV (reference sequence). V was clipped by 3 bases and J by 0 bases, with 9 bases between them. In nucleotides, the CDR3 is TGTGCCAGCAGTTTTATCGGGGATAGCAATCAGCCCCAGCATTTT. It translates to CASSFIGDSNQPQHF.